This is a list of T cell receptor beta chains from one sample in a study of neurological immune-mediated disorders. TCRdb passed the 5' RACE reads through MiXCR, listing each CDR3 protein once. The sample yields some 5,000 distinct CDR3 sequences, around 22% seen once. Sequencing was performed on CD8+ T cells from blood. Receptor source: an older woman with HTLV-1-associated myelopathy (HAM/TSP). CDR3s include the opening cysteine and the closing phenylalanine or tryptophan. Each record gives: CDR3 length, J gene, clone size, D gene, V gene, CDR3 protein, CDR3 DNA. A D gene is named only where the DNA matches it firmly. Clone size is given for some rows only: seen once, a few or many times, or a class if the clone is expanded.

>16|TRBJ2-2|once|NA|TRBV20-1
CSARDSGDSEREELFF
TGCAGTGCTAGAGATTCCGGGGACTCCGAGCGCGAAGAGCTGTTTTTT
>12|TRBJ2-5|many|NA|TRBV7-9
CASSLYQETQYF
TGTGCCAGCAGCCTCTACCAAGAGACCCAGTACTTC
>16|TRBJ2-3|medium-sized|TRBD1|TRBV5-5
CASSLGVRGLTDTQYF
TGTGCCAGCAGCTTGGGGGTCAGGGGGCTCACAGATACGCAGTATTTT
>15|TRBJ2-3|NA|TRBD2|TRBV20-1
CSAFWGSGATDTQYF
TGCAGTGCTTTCTGGGGTAGCGGGGCCACAGATACGCAGTATTTT
>12|TRBJ2-7|medium-sized|TRBD1|TRBV12-3/TRBV12-4
CATGQGPYEQYF
TGTGCCACCGGACAGGGTCCCTACGAGCAGTACTTC
>16|TRBJ1-5|many|NA|TRBV6-2/TRBV6-3
CATLGRGPQGNQPQHF
TGTGCTACCCTCGGGCGGGGGCCCCAGGGCAATCAGCCCCAGCATTTT
>16|TRBJ1-1|NA|NA|TRBV3-1
CASSQGAPIQNTEAFF
TGTGCCAGCAGCCAAGGGGCTCCCATTCAGAACACTGAAGCTTTCTTT
>13|TRBJ2-1|few|NA|TRBV5-4
CASSQGLANEQFF
TGTGCCAGCAGCCAGGGGCTCGCGAATGAGCAGTTCTTC
>12|TRBJ2-7|hyperexpanded|NA|TRBV5-4
CASSLEGYEQYF
TGTGCCAGCAGCTTGGAGGGGTACGAGCAGTACTTC
>15|TRBJ1-4|medium-sized|NA|TRBV5-6
CASSLRGRSNEKLFF
TGTGCCAGCAGCTTGAGAGGCAGGTCTAATGAAAAACTGTTTTTT
>11|TRBJ1-1|medium-sized|NA|TRBV20-1
CSAVLNTEAFF
TGCAGTGCCGTACTGAACACTGAAGCTTTCTTT
>15|TRBJ1-3|many|NA|TRBV9
CASSDTGFSGNTIYF
TGTGCCAGCAGCGACACAGGGTTCTCTGGAAACACCATATATTTT
>14|TRBJ2-7|many|NA|TRBV5-6
CASSLAGSAYEQYF
TGTGCCAGCAGCTTGGCAGGGAGTGCCTACGAGCAGTACTTC
>14|TRBJ1-5|many|NA|TRBV6-2/TRBV6-3
CASSYVYSNQPQHF
TGTGCCAGCAGTTACGTTTATAGCAATCAGCCCCAGCATTTT
>15|TRBJ2-7|few|NA|TRBV12-5
CASGLVPGGTYEQYF
TGTGCTAGTGGTTTGGTACCCGGGGGTACCTACGAGCAGTACTTC
>15|TRBJ2-1|NA|NA|TRBV11-2
CASSLAVFFWNEQFF
TGTGCCAGCAGCTTAGCGGTATTCTTCTGGAATGAGCAGTTCTTC
>15|TRBJ1-3|many|NA|TRBV4-1
CASSLARGIGNTIYF
TGCGCCAGCAGCCTAGCCAGGGGAATAGGAAACACCATATATTTT
>14|TRBJ2-7|NA|TRBD1|TRBV5-1
CASSPRDRSYEQYF
TGCGCCAGCAGCCCTCGGGACAGGAGCTACGAGCAGTACTTC
>13|TRBJ2-7|many|NA|TRBV4-3
CASSQEEGYEQYF
TGCGCCAGCAGCCAAGAAGAAGGCTACGAGCAGTACTTC
>13|TRBJ2-7|NA|NA|TRBV5-1
CASRQEISYEQYF
TGCGCCAGCAGACAGGAAATCTCCTACGAGCAGTACTTC
>14|TRBJ2-7|NA|NA|TRBV15
CATSRARGSYEQYF
TGTGCCACCAGCAGAGCTCGGGGCTCCTACGAGCAGTACTTC
>13|TRBJ1-1|NA|TRBD1|TRBV7-9
CASIPDRDAEAFF
TGTGCCAGCATCCCGGACAGGGACGCTGAAGCTTTCTTT
>16|TRBJ1-1|medium-sized|NA|TRBV29-1
CSVVPRESGMNTEAFF
TGCAGCGTTGTCCCCAGGGAGAGCGGAATGAACACTGAAGCTTTCTTT
>13|TRBJ2-1|NA|NA|TRBV5-1
CASSLTPYNEQFF
TGCGCCAGCAGCTTAACTCCCTACAATGAGCAGTTCTTC
>17|TRBJ1-2|many|TRBD1|TRBV6-6
CASSYPWDRATNYGYTF
TGTGCCAGCAGCTACCCGTGGGACAGGGCGACTAACTATGGCTACACCTTC
>15|TRBJ2-1|NA|NA|TRBV4-3
CASSLGGGAGNEQFF
TGCGCCAGCAGCCTAGGGGGGGGGGCAGGTAATGAGCAGTTCTTC
>16|TRBJ1-6|many|TRBD1|TRBV6-6
CASSHPPGQGTSPLHF
TGTGCCAGCAGTCACCCTCCGGGACAGGGGACTTCACCCCTCCACTTT
>15|TRBJ2-1|medium-sized|TRBD1|TRBV10-1
CASTPGQGSNNEQFF
TGCGCCAGCACGCCGGGACAGGGGTCCAACAATGAGCAGTTCTTC
>13|TRBJ1-4|medium-sized|NA|TRBV20-1
CSARTGAGEKLFF
TGCAGTGCTAGAACAGGAGCTGGCGAAAAACTGTTTTTT
>13|TRBJ2-7|few|NA|TRBV4-1
CASSRTRVGEQYF
TGCGCCAGCAGCCGGACGCGGGTCGGCGAGCAGTACTTC
>17|TRBJ2-3|many|NA|TRBV4-3
CASSQGVSGGATDTQYF
TGCGCCAGCAGCCAAGGAGTTTCTGGGGGCGCGACAGATACGCAGTATTTT
>17|TRBJ1-4|many|NA|TRBV4-3
CASSQDRLAGSNEKLFF
TGCGCCAGCAGCCAAGATCGCTTGGCAGGGAGTAATGAAAAACTGTTTTTT
>12|TRBJ1-2|medium-sized|NA|TRBV2
CASSGAPYGYTF
TGTGCCAGCAGTGGGGCACCTTATGGCTACACCTTC
>12|TRBJ2-6|many|NA|TRBV2
CASLGGANVLTF
TGTGCCAGCCTCGGTGGGGCCAACGTCCTGACTTTC
>13|TRBJ2-7|NA|TRBD2|TRBV20-1
CSAPLAADYEQYF
TGCAGTGCTCCACTAGCGGCAGACTACGAGCAGTACTTC
>15|TRBJ1-5|NA|NA|TRBV20-1
CSAPVLQHSNQPQHF
TGCAGTGCCCCCGTGTTACAGCATAGCAATCAGCCCCAGCATTTT
>13|TRBJ1-1|many|NA|TRBV29-1
CSVGLDGNTEAFF
TGCAGCGTTGGATTGGACGGGAACACTGAAGCTTTCTTT
>17|TRBJ1-5|medium-sized|NA|TRBV20-1
CSARRGLGSPPDQPQHF
TGCAGTGCTAGAAGGGGTCTGGGCTCTCCCCCTGATCAGCCCCAGCATTTT
>13|TRBJ1-5|medium-sized|NA|TRBV2
CASSETGYQPQHF
TGTGCCAGCAGTGAAACAGGGTATCAGCCCCAGCATTTT
>16|TRBJ2-1|medium-sized|TRBD2|TRBV11-3
CASSLELAGSYNEQFF
TGTGCCAGCAGCTTAGAACTAGCGGGGTCCTACAATGAGCAGTTCTTC
>13|TRBJ1-2|many|NA|TRBV20-1
CSARTAQNYGYTF
TGCAGTGCCCGGACAGCGCAAAACTATGGCTACACCTTC
>11|TRBJ1-2|many|NA|TRBV27
CATLYNYGYTF
TGTGCCACTCTATATAACTATGGCTACACCTTC